This section outlines one T cell receptor beta chain sequence together with its context. Its antigen is still unknown. Qualities for individual bases were not recorded, and no much larger clone is one base off. This sample was included in a study of blood T cell repertoires in COVID-19 (dated by TCRdb to 2018 to 2021). For context, the study as a whole: The collaborator samples originated in the United States, Italy and Spain and spanned the acute and convalescent phases of COVID-19. The prospective study material was composed of cDNA or gDNA derived from T cells, B-cell-depleted T cells, or PBMCs. Subjects who had been exposed to COVID-19, were actively infected with it, or had recovered from it provided the deeply sampled blood TCRbeta repertoires that made up the dataset. The repertoires were made available in a free public database intended to serve as a resource for research on the immune response to SARS-CoV-2. The samples were drawn from the first 160 participants of the ongoing ImmuneRACE study and from 950 to 1,500 subjects provided by 6 global collaborators. A de-identified subject ID, COVID-19 status, age in years and sex were almost always included in the sample metadata. Where HLA class I and class II types were available, the types were taken from metadata supplied by the sample provider, not from assay-based typing.

The immunoSEQ Assay, a bias-controlled multiplex PCR, was used to amplify TCRbeta CDR3 regions from genomic DNA. The study's own analysis went as follows. Nucleated cell counts per sample were estimated from amplification of reference gene primers within the assay. To quantify the absolute abundance of each unique TCRbeta CDR3 rearrangement, sequence reads were collapsed and filtered. For each sample, productive Simpson clonality was calculated by taking the square root of Simpson's diversity index across productive rearrangements. TCRdb re-hosts the immuneACCESS table, in-frame sequences only. Its copies lack some clones; in the studies checked, an unresolved V gene accounts for under half of them, and the cause for the rest is not known. V, J and clone size are those of that table, while D and trimming were read from the DNA. This sample holds approximately 500,000 clones; 80% to 90% were observed only once. The ten largest clones capture 3.2% of the sample.

Collaborating institutions collected whole blood in K2EDTA tubes following their own protocols. For TCRbeta analysis, collaborator samples were shipped as frozen whole blood, as isolated PBMCs, or as DNA extracted from either sample type. Including cysteine and phenylalanine, the CDR3 has 18 amino acids. Solely the CDR3 DNA is kept, with 54 bases framed from the first base. CDR1 LGHNA and CDR2 YNFKEQ are derived from the germline V gene. Trimming accounts for 0 bases at V and 6 bases at J, while the number of junction bases matched to no gene is 13. The study at large found these results: Clinical and demographic metadata were provided uncurated, with the amount varying by source and participant.

Material: peripheral blood. The sequence came from a human donor in a cohort sampled during active COVID-19. The chain is made from TRBV4-2 and TRBJ2-2; TRBD1 aligns with 7 central bases. The DNA sequence is given as TGTGCCAGCAGCCAAGAACCCCGACAGGGCGGAAGGGCCGGGGAGCTGTTTTTT. It translates to CASSQEPRQGGRAGELFF.